These T cell receptor beta chains were read from a single sample in a study of cytomegalovirus exposure and HLA in healthy donors. Sequenced by immunoSEQ multiplex PCR; TCRdb stores in-frame clones only, minus some. The sample includes under 200,000 clones, around 79% seen only once; the top ten take 2.1%. Sample: PBMCs. The receptors were sampled from a man between 40 and 49 years old in good health and CMV-seronegative. CDR3s include the opening cysteine and the closing phenylalanine or tryptophan. The D gene is left open where the match is weak. Clone size is shown for a subset of rows, as once, few, many or a class of expanded clone.

D gene	V gene	clone size	J gene	CDR3 DNA	CDR3 protein
TRBD1	TRBV27	once	TRBJ1-1	TGTGCCAGCAGTCCTCCGACAGGGGTATTCACTGAAGCTTTCTTT	CASSPPTGVFTEAFF
TRBD1	TRBV2	NA	TRBJ2-7	TGTGCCAGCAGGGGACAGGTCGGGTCCTACGAGCAGTACTTC	CASRGQVGSYEQYF
NA	TRBV10-1	NA	TRBJ2-6	TGCGCCAGCAGTGAGTCGTATAAGGCAAGGAACTCTGGGGCCAACGGCCTGACTTTC	CASSESYKARNSGANGLTF
TRBD1	TRBV4-2	NA	TRBJ1-2	TGTGCCAGCAGCCCCACAGGGGCGCTAGGCTATGGCTACACCTTC	CASSPTGALGYGYTF
TRBD2	TRBV19	NA	TRBJ2-1	TGTGCCAGTATGGGACTAGCACACAATGAGCAGTTCTTC	CASMGLAHNEQFF
NA	TRBV14	NA	TRBJ2-7	TGTGCCAGCAGCCGAATGTCAGGGGAGGGGGGCAAGTACTTC	CASSRMSGEGGKYF
NA	TRBV28	few	TRBJ1-3	TGTGCCAGCATCCAGGGAAACACCATATATTTT	CASIQGNTIYF
TRBD1	TRBV18	NA	TRBJ2-3	TGTGCCAGCTCACGAGGACAGGGGGACACAGATACGCAGTATTTT	CASSRGQGDTDTQYF
NA	TRBV2	NA	TRBJ1-1	TGTGCCAGCGTCGGTCAGTCACAGGGCATGAACACTGAAGCTTTCTTT	CASVGQSQGMNTEAFF
NA	TRBV10-3	NA	TRBJ2-1	TGTGCCATCAGTGAGAACAGACTAGTTTATGAGCAGTTCTTC	CAISENRLVYEQFF
NA	TRBV6-6	NA	TRBJ2-7	TGTGCCAGCGGCGGGACCCCTAACTACGAGCAGTACTTC	CASGGTPNYEQYF
TRBD2	TRBV28	NA	TRBJ2-4	TGTGCCAGCAGCCTGACTAGCGCGGCCAAAAACAGTCAGTACTTC	CASSLTSAAKNSQYF
NA	TRBV28	NA	TRBJ2-4	TGTGCCAGCCTCTCGGGGGACGCCAAAAACATTCAGTACTTC	CASLSGDAKNIQYF
NA	TRBV10-3	NA	TRBJ1-1	TGTGCCATCAGTGAGAGATTGCAGGGACTCACTGAAGCTTTCTTT	CAISERLQGLTEAFF
TRBD2	TRBV11-2	NA	TRBJ2-1	TGTGCCAGCAGCTTAGATTTCGGATTCGTTCAAGCGGGAGAGGACAATGAGCAGTTCTTC	CASSLDFGFVQAGEDNEQFF
NA	TRBV30	NA	TRBJ2-3	TGTGCCTGGAGTTTAGACAGGTACACAGATACGCAGTATTTT	CAWSLDRYTDTQYF
TRBD2	TRBV6-1	NA	TRBJ2-2	TGTGCCAGCAGCAAAGGGACTAGAGGTACCGGGGAGCTGTTTTTT	CASSKGTRGTGELFF
TRBD1	TRBV27	few	TRBJ2-5	TGTGCCAGCAGTTTCCGCACCGGGACAGGGTCAGGAGAGACCCAGTACTTC	CASSFRTGTGSGETQYF
NA	TRBV4-3	NA	TRBJ1-2	TGCGCCAGCAGCCAAGAACAGGGTCCGTATGGCTACACCTTC	CASSQEQGPYGYTF
TRBD2	TRBV28	once	TRBJ2-1	TGTGCCAGCAGTTCGCCCGGCGCTAGCGGAACATTTTACAATGAGCAGTTCTTC	CASSSPGASGTFYNEQFF
NA	TRBV27	NA	TRBJ2-3	TGTGCCAGCAGTTTACCACAGGGTGGGCTCCAAACGGGTACGCAGTATTTT	CASSLPQGGLQTGTQYF
TRBD2	TRBV5-6	NA	TRBJ2-1	TGTGCCAGCAGCTTGGGGACTAGCGCTTACAATGAGCAGTTCTTC	CASSLGTSAYNEQFF
TRBD1	TRBV19	once	TRBJ1-1	TGTGCCAGTAGTAGGGACCGGGACAGGGGACGGAACACTGAAGCTTTCTTT	CASSRDRDRGRNTEAFF
NA	TRBV6-5	NA	TRBJ1-3	TGTGCCAGCAGTGACAGGCTCTCTGGAAACACCATATATTTT	CASSDRLSGNTIYF